This T cell receptor beta chain originates from a study of cytomegalovirus exposure and HLA in healthy donors. Primers for the PCR totalled 60 Vbeta and 13 Jbeta. Clones were sequenced by immunoSEQ multiplex PCR, and TCRdb holds only the in-frame ones, with some missing. The table lists approximately 200,000 clones, almost 85% of them singletons. The V gene end was trimmed by 5 bases and the J gene end by 1 base; junction bases not matched to a gene: 4. CDR3 size: 15 residues. Germline-derived CDR1 and CDR2 are SGHNT and YENEEA. The source is a woman between 45 and 60 years old in good health and CMV-seronegative. The sequenced material came from PBMCs. The chain recombines TRBV11-3 with TRBJ2-3; TRBD2 aligns across 9 bases. The CDR3 DNA is TGTGCCAGCAGCAAAACTAGCGGGCGCACAGATACGCAGTATTTT. Translated, it gives CASSKTSGRTDTQYF.